The clone carrying this T cell receptor beta chain was picked up one time. These data come from a study of blood T cell repertoires in COVID-19. Study in general: Acute and convalescent COVID-19 samples came from the United States, Italy and Spain. From T cells, B-cell-depleted T cells, or PBMCs came the material, which was cDNA or gDNA.

Per the original methods: It was from reference gene primer amplification that nucleated cell counts were estimated. The protocol was immunoSEQ multiplex PCR, while the TCRdb copy is restricted to in-frame clones and leaves out a portion. V and J calls and clone size are as listed in that table; D and trimming were resolved from the DNA. The profile shows roughly 160,000 clones, 85% to 95% of them singletons. Input material: peripheral blood. The origin of this receptor is a man aged 45-65 years with acute or convalescent COVID-19.

Here the CDR3 reads CASSFMAEETQYF. The CDR3 region has the DNA TGTGCCAGCAGCTTCATGGCCGAAGAGACCCAGTACTTC. This chain links TRBV5-4 with TRBJ2-5; no firm D call. The V end was cut by 2 bases, the J end by 3 bases, with 8 bases between. Germline V lookup: CDR1 SGHNT, CDR2 YYREEE (reference sequence). CDR3 size: 13 residues.